The next 18 T cell receptor beta chains were all read from a single sample in a study of CD4 T cells in relation to SARS-CoV-2 and coronaviruses. Clones were sequenced by immunoSEQ multiplex PCR, and TCRdb holds only the in-frame ones, with some missing. The table has some 26,000 clones, 74% seen once. No antigen has been identified for these receptors. Before the COVID-19 pandemic, during about 2011-2019, CD4+ T cells were taken from unexposed donors. Isolation of CD4+ T cells took place after about 9 days in culture. Sequenced material: CD4+ T cells from PBMCs, cultured in vitro. Source of these receptors: a human donor in good health.

The chain employs TRBV7-7 and TRBJ2-2; no firm D call. The V gene's germline CDR1 is SSHAT and CDR2 FNYEAQ (reference sequence). There are 15 residues in the CDR3. The V end lost 1 base, the J end lost 1 base, and 7 bases lay between the germline ends. For the CDR3, the DNA is TGTGCCAGCAGCTTAGGGACCATGAACACCGGGGAGCTGTTTTTT. It yields the protein CASSLGTMNTGELFF. Based on the CDR3 plus reference TRBV7-7 and TRBJ2-2, the full variable domain is GAGVSQSPRYKVTKRGQDVTLRCDPISSHATLYWYQQALGQGPEFLTYFNYEAQPDKSGLPSDRFSAERPEGSISTLTIQRTEQRDSAMYRCASSLGTMNTGELFFGEGSRLTVL.

The chain is built from TRBV2 and TRBJ2-1; D gene uncertain. CDR3 length: 15 amino acids. In germline, CDR1 is SNHLY, CDR2 FYNNEI. V gave up 3 bases and J gave up 0 bases, with 9 bases separating them. CDR3 nucleotides: TGTGCCAGCAGTGACCAGCCCCGCTCCTACAATGAGCAGTTCTTC. Its translation: CASSDQPRSYNEQFF. Together with reference TRBV2 and TRBJ2-1, the CDR3 gives the full variable domain: EPEVTQTPSHQVTQMGQEVILRCVPISNHLYFYWYRQILGQKVEFLVSFYNNEISEKSEIFDDQFSVERPDGSNFTLKIRSTKLEDSAMYFCASSDQPRSYNEQFFGPGTRLTVL.

The chain is built from TRBV9 and TRBJ2-5; 13 positions agree with TRBD2. With 2 bases clipped from V and 4 bases from J, the junction kept 5 bases outside the gene matches. Germline V gene data show CDR1 as SGDLS and CDR2 as YYNGEE. The CDR3 is 16 amino acids. CDR3 nucleotide sequence: TGTGCCAGCAGCGTGCCGGGACTAGCGGGGACAGAGACCCAGTACTTC. As protein: CASSVPGLAGTETQYF.

The chain is built from TRBV4-3 and TRBJ1-3, with a possible D match to TRBD1 (6 bases). V was pared by 4 bases and J by 1 base, with 8 bases between. This CDR3 has 14 amino acids. The V gene's germline CDR1 is LGHNA and CDR2 YSLEER. The CDR3 DNA reads TGCGCCAGCAGCCTAGGGGGGTCTGGAAACACCATATATTTT. Amino acids: CASSLGGSGNTIYF.

This chain joins TRBV6-5 and TRBJ2-1; D possibly corresponds to TRBD2 (5 bases). The V end was cut by 8 bases, the J end by 0 bases, with 14 bases between. CDR1 and CDR2 from the germline V gene are MNHEY and SVGAGI. This CDR3 spans 15 amino acids. The CDR3 nucleotides are TGTGCCAGCCTAGACTACTCCGTCTCCTACAATGAGCAGTTCTTC. It is translated as CASLDYSVSYNEQFF.

In regard to this clone: The sample contains more than one DNA sequence encoding this CDR3. The V and J genes are TRBV10-2 and TRBJ2-7; TRBD1 aligns across 9 bases. With 2 bases clipped from V and 6 bases from J, the junction kept 5 bases outside the gene matches. From germline, CDR1 is WSHSY and CDR2 SAAADI. This CDR3 comprises 14 residues. The CDR3: CASSEGTGRSEQYF. In nucleotides, the CDR3 is TGCGCCAGCAGTGAGGGGACAGGGAGGAGCGAGCAGTACTTC.

This clone was counted a single time. J is TRBJ1-2 and V is TRBV18; D gene uncertain. The CDR3 contains 14 residues. The V gene's germline CDR1 is KGHSH and CDR2 LQKENI. Trimming removed 3 bases from V and 4 bases from J, with 12 bases in between. In DNA, the CDR3 is TGTGCCAGCTCACCTTCGTCTTCCTTCTATGGCTACACCTTC. As protein: CASSPSSSFYGYTF. Full variable domain (missing parts from reference TRBV18 and TRBJ1-2): NAGVMQNPRHLVRRRGQEARLRCSPMKGHSHVYWYRQLPEEGLKFMVYLQKENIIDESGMPKERFSAEFPKEGPSILRIQQVVRGDSAAYFCASSPSSSFYGYTFGSGTRLTVV.

The chain joins TRBV19 to TRBJ2-3; a possible D gene is TRBD1 (5 bases). There are 16 residues in the CDR3. Per the germline V gene, CDR1 is LNHDA and CDR2 is SQIVND (reference sequence). V lost 5 bases and J 1 base, leaving 16 bases between the germline ends. CDR3 DNA: TGTGCCAGTAGTCCCGGCGTTTTGGGGCGCACAGATACGCAGTATTTT. Translated: CASSPGVLGRTDTQYF.

The V call is TRBV2, the J call TRBJ1-5; maybe TRBD1 (5 bases). Between the trimmed V and J ends, which lost 7 bases and 0 bases, there was a span of 10 bases. The CDR3 is 14 residues long. Germline CDR1 reads SNHLY; CDR2 reads FYNNEI. CDR3 residues: CASKGTYSNQPQHF. Written as DNA, the CDR3 is TGTGCCAGCAAAGGGACGTATAGCAATCAGCCCCAGCATTTT. The full variable domain, completed using reference TRBV2 and TRBJ1-5, is EPEVTQTPSHQVTQMGQEVILRCVPISNHLYFYWYRQILGQKVEFLVSFYNNEISEKSEIFDDQFSVERPDGSNFTLKIRSTKLEDSAMYFCASKGTYSNQPQHFGDGTRLSIL.

The gene calls are TRBV25-1 and TRBJ1-6, with a possible D match to TRBD1 (5 bases). The V and J ends lost 3 bases and 10 bases respectively, with 7 bases between them. The CDR3 is 12 residues long. The germline CDR1 and CDR2 sequences are MGHDK and SYGVNS. The CDR3 region is CASSDYRSPLHF. Written as DNA, the CDR3 is TGTGCCAGCAGTGATTACAGGTCACCCCTCCACTTT.

V usage is TRBV9 and J usage is TRBJ1-4; the D gene is possibly TRBD1 (5 bases). V was cut by 3 bases and J by 0 bases, with 6 bases left in between. CDR3 length: 14 residues. Germline V lookup: CDR1 SGDLS, CDR2 YYNGEE. CDR3 sequence (DNA): TGTGCCAGCAGCGCGACAGCAACTAATGAAAAACTGTTTTTT. Translation: CASSATATNEKLFF. Variable domain in full (rest from reference TRBV9 and TRBJ1-4): DSGVTQTPKHLITATGQRVTLRCSPRSGDLSVYWYQQSLDQGLQFLIQYYNGEERAKGNILERFSAQQFPDLHSELNLSSLELGDSALYFCASSATATNEKLFFGSGTQLSVL.

V gene TRBV18 combines with J gene TRBJ2-2; TRBD2 aligns across 9 bases. The CDR3 totals 15 residues. Trimming at V came to 5 bases and at J to 0 bases, leaving 1 base not matched to a gene. The V gene's germline CDR1 is KGHSH and CDR2 LQKENI. Written as DNA, the CDR3 is TGTGCCAGCTCATTAGCGGGGGCGAACACCGGGGAGCTGTTTTTT. Translation gives CASSLAGANTGELFF.

In this sample, this clone turned up a few times. The rearrangement joins TRBV12-3 or TRBV12-4 to TRBJ1-2, with D perhaps TRBD1 (5 bases). The CDR3 covers 13 residues. V lost 3 bases and J lost 7, with 12 bases in between. DNA of the CDR3: TGTGCCAGCAGTTTGGGAATTCAGGGTGGCTACACCTTC. Translated, it gives CASSLGIQGGYTF.

V and J are TRBV2 and TRBJ2-7; either TRBD1 or TRBD2 may fit D (5 bases each). CDR1 and CDR2 from the germline V gene are SNHLY and FYNNEI. Trimming shortened V by 0 bases and J by 6 bases, and 9 bases separated the two germline ends. This CDR3 has 13 amino acids. The CDR3 DNA reads as TGTGCCAGCAGTGAAGCAAAGGGGAGCGAGCAGTACTTC. Translation gives CASSEAKGSEQYF.

This rearrangement joins TRBV5-1 to TRBJ2-1, with 14 bases matching TRBD2. V lost 4 bases to trimming and J lost 9 bases; unmatched junction nucleotides: 12. The CDR3 totals 17 residues. Germline CDR1 is SGHRS and CDR2 is YFSETQ. The CDR3, as DNA: TGCGCCAGCAGCCGAGAACCGGGACTAGCGGGAGCGGTTGAGCAGTTCTTC. Protein sequence: CASSREPGLAGAVEQFF. Full variable domain (remainder filled in from reference TRBV5-1 and TRBJ2-1): KAGVTQTPRYLIKTRGQQVTLSCSPISGHRSVSWYQQTPGQGLQFLFEYFSETQRNKGNFPGRFSGRQFSNSRSEMNVSTLELGDSALYLCASSREPGLAGAVEQFFGPGTRLTVL.

This clone was picked up one time. The chain uses TRBV6-6 and TRBJ1-1; tentative D call: TRBD1 (5 bases). The CDR3 loop spans 14 amino acids. Germline CDR1 and CDR2: MNHNY and SVGAGI (reference sequence). Trimming cost V 6 bases and J 4 bases, with 15 bases left between them. DNA for the CDR3: TGTGCCAGCAGCCCATCTGGCGGGGGCACTGAAGCTTTCTTT. Its translation: CASSPSGGGTEAFF.

This chain connects TRBV7-6 to TRBJ1-1; TRBD1 agrees at 9 bases. The CDR3 covers 15 residues. Trimming at V came to 5 bases and at J to 1 base, leaving 5 bases not matched to a gene. Germline V lookup: CDR1 SGHVS, CDR2 FNYEAQ. This CDR3 reads CASSPDRGSNTEAFF. CDR3 in DNA: TGTGCCAGCAGCCCAGACAGGGGGTCGAACACTGAAGCTTTCTTT.

The chain carries TRBV19 and TRBJ1-2; 10 nucleotides agree with TRBD1. This CDR3 has 13 amino acids. CDR1 is LNHDA and CDR2 is SQIVND in the germline V gene (reference sequence). V gave up 8 bases and J gave up 7 bases; unmatched junction bases: 7. CDR3 in amino acids: CASLDRGSGGYTF. For the CDR3, the DNA is TGTGCCAGTCTGGACAGGGGGTCGGGTGGCTACACCTTC.